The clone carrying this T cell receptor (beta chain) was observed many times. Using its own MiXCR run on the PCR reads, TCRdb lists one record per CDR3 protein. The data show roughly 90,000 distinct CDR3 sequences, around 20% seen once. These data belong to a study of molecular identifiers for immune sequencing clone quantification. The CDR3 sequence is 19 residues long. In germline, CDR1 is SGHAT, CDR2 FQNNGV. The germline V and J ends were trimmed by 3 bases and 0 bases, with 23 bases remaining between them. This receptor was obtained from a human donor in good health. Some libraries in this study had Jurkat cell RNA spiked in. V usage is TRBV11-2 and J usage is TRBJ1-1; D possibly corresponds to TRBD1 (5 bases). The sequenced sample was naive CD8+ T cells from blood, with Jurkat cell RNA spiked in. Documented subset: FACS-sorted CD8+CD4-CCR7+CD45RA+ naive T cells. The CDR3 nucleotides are TGTGCCAGCAGCTTGATTTTCGGGGCCGCCTTAAATATGAACACTGAAGCTTTCTTT. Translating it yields CASSLIFGAALNMNTEAFF.